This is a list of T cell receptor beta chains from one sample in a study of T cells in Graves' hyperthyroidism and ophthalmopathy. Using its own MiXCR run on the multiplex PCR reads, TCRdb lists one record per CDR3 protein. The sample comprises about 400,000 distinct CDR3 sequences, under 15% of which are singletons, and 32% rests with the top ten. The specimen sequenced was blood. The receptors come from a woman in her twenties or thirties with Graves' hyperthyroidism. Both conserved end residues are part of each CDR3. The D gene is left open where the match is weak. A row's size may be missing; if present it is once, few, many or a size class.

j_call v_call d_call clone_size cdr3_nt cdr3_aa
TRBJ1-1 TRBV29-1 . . TGCAGCGTTGAAGCGGACAACTGGAACACTGAAGCTTTCTTT CSVEADNWNTEAFF
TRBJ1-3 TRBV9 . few TGTGCCAGCAGCGCTTCAGGGGTCTCTGGAAACACCATATATTTT CASSASGVSGNTIYF
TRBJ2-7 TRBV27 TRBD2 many TGTGCCAGCAGTTTATCGGGTGGGAGGGGCTCCTACGAGCAGTACTTC CASSLSGGRGSYEQYF
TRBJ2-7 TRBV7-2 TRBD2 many TGTGCCAGCAGCTCTGGGACTAGCGGGAGTATCTACGAGCAGTACTTC CASSSGTSGSIYEQYF
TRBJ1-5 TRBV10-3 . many TGTGCCATCAGAGAGACAGAACAGGGCAATCAGCCCCAGCATTTT CAIRETEQGNQPQHF
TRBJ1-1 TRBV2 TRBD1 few TGTGCCAGCTCGGGACCGACAGGGGGGCTAACTGAAGCTTTCTTT CASSGPTGGLTEAFF
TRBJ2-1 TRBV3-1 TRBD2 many TGTGCCAGCAGCCAGGCCAGCGGGAATTACAATGAGCAGTTCTTC CASSQASGNYNEQFF
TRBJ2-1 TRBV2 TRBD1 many TGTGCCAGCATCCCAAGAAACAGGGGTTTCGACAATGAGCAGTTCTTC CASIPRNRGFDNEQFF
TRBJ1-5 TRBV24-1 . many TGTGCCACCAGTGATCAGGACAATCAGCCCCAGCATTTT CATSDQDNQPQHF
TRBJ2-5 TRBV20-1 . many TGCAGTGCTAGAGACGGGGGAGGGACCCAGTACTTC CSARDGGGTQYF
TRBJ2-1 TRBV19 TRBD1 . TGTGCCCTGATGGGCCAGGGGGCCAATGAGCAGTTCTTC CALMGQGANEQFF
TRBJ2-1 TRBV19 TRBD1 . TGTGCCAGTAGTACCGACAGGGGGCGATGGGCCAATGAGCAGTTCTTC CASSTDRGRWANEQFF
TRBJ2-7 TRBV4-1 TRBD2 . TGCGCCAGCAGCCCCACCCGGGGAGCGGGAAGGAGTGAGCAGTACTTC CASSPTRGAGRSEQYF
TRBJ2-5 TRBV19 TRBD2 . TGTGCCACCAAAGGAGTAGCGGGAGGAGAGGAGACCCAGTACTTC CATKGVAGGEETQYF
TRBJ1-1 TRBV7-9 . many TGTGCCAGCAGCTTATGGGAGGGCGTGAACACTGAAGCTTTCTTT CASSLWEGVNTEAFF
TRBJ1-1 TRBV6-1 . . TGTGCCAGCAGTAGCGGGGGGACAAAGGATTTCTTT CASSSGGTKDFF
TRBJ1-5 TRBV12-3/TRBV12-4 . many TGTGCCAGCAGTCCACTTGACCGGTCGCCCCAGCATTTT CASSPLDRSPQHF
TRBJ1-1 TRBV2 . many TGTGCCAGCACCACAGCCATGAACACTGAAGCTTTCTTT CASTTAMNTEAFF
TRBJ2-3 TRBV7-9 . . TGTGCCAGCAGCTTAGAAAACACTAGACCCCATACGCAGTATTTT CASSLENTRPHTQYF
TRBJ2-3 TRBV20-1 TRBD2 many TGCAGTGCCATGGGGACTAGCGGGAGGGCCGATACGCAGTATTTT CSAMGTSGRADTQYF
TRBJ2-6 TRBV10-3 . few TGTGCCATCTCCTTCAAAAACTCTGGGGCCAACGTCCTGACTTTC CAISFKNSGANVLTF
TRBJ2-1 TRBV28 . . TGTGCCAGCAGCTTAAGCGCTAGCCCGTACAATGAGCAGTTCTTC CASSLSASPYNEQFF
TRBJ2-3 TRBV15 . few TGTGCCACCAGCAGAGATGTGGTGAAGATCACAGATACGCAGTATTTT CATSRDVVKITDTQYF
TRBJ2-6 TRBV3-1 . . TGTGCCAGCAGCTACGTAAGATCTGGGGCCAACGTCCTGACTTTC CASSYVRSGANVLTF
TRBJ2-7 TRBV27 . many TGTGCCAGCAGTTCCGCGGGGAGCCCTGTGATTCAGTACTTC CASSSAGSPVIQYF
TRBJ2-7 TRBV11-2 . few TGTGCCAGCAGCTCCGCGTTTGGCGAGCAGTACTTC CASSSAFGEQYF
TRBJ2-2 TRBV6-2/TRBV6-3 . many TGTGCCAGCAGTTACCCGGCGATTACTAGTTACACCGGGGAGCTGTTTTTT CASSYPAITSYTGELFF
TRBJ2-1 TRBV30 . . TGTGCCTGGAATCGCGTCACAGGGAGACATGAGCAGTTCTTC CAWNRVTGRHEQFF
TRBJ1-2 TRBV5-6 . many TGTGCCAGCAGCACCGGGACGGCAGGCTATGGCTACACCTTC CASSTGTAGYGYTF
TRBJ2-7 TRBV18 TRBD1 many TGTGCCAGCTCACCACCGGGGGACAGGACGGGTGAGCAGTACTTC CASSPPGDRTGEQYF
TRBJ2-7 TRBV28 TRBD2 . TGTGCCGGCTCCAGACTAGCGGGGTTTCACGAGCAGTACTTC CAGSRLAGFHEQYF
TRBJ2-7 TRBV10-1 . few TGCGCCAGCAGTGATACGGGAGACGAGCAGTACTTC CASSDTGDEQYF
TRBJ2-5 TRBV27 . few TGTGCCAGCAGTTTTACTAGGGCTGCAGAGACCCAGTACTTC CASSFTRAAETQYF
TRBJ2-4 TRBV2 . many TGTGCCAGCAGTGAAGCGTTAGAAAACATTCAGTACTTC CASSEALENIQYF
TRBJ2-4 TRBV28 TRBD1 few TGTGCCAGCAGAGGACAGGGGGTTGTCATTCAGTACTTC CASRGQGVVIQYF
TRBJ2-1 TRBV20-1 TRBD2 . TGCAGTGCTGGGACTAGCGGGGCGGGCCACAATGAGCAGTTCTTC CSAGTSGAGHNEQFF
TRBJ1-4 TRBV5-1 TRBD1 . TGCGCCAGCAGCTCAGGGGGCGCGGTTGAAAAACTGTTTTTT CASSSGGAVEKLFF
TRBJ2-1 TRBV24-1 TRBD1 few TGTGCCACCAGTGACCGGGGACAGGGGGCCTACAATGAGCAGTTCTTC CATSDRGQGAYNEQFF
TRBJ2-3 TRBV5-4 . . TGTGCCAGCAGCCAAAACCATGGAGTAGATACGCAGTATTTT CASSQNHGVDTQYF
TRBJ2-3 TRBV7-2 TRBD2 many TGTGCCAGCAGCTTAGCTCCGGGACTAGCGGTCCCAGATACGCAGTATTTT CASSLAPGLAVPDTQYF
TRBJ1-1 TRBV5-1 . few TGCGCCAGCAGCTTTTCACAGTTTAACACTGAAGCTTTCTTT CASSFSQFNTEAFF
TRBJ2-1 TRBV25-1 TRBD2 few TGTGCCAGCAGTGAATATACCCTAGCGGGGCCTGAGCAGTTCTTC CASSEYTLAGPEQFF
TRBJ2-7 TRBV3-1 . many TGTGCCAGCAGCCAAACGACCTACGAGCAGTACTTC CASSQTTYEQYF
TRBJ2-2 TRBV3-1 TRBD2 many TGTGCCAGCAGCCAAGTACGGCTAGCGGGGCCCACCGGGGAGCTGTTTTTT CASSQVRLAGPTGELFF
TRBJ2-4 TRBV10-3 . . TGTGCCATCAGTATGGGGGGAATGGAAAACATTCAGTACTTC CAISMGGMENIQYF
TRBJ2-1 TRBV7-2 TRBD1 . TGTGCCAGCAGAATGACAGGGGACTCCTACAATGAGCAGTTCTTC CASRMTGDSYNEQFF
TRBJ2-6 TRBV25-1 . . TGTGCCAGCAGTGAATTCATAGGGGCTGGGGCCAACGTCCTGACTTTC CASSEFIGAGANVLTF
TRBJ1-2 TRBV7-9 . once TGTGCCAGCAGCTTAGGGGGAGTCAGGGGCGGTGGCTACACCTTC CASSLGGVRGGGYTF
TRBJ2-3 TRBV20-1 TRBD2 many TGCAGTGCTAAACTAGCGGAGTATGGGGGTTCTACGCAGTATTTT CSAKLAEYGGSTQYF
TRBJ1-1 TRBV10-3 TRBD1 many TGTGCCATCAGGAAGACAGGGAGCCCTGAACGCACTGAAGCTTTCTTT CAIRKTGSPERTEAFF